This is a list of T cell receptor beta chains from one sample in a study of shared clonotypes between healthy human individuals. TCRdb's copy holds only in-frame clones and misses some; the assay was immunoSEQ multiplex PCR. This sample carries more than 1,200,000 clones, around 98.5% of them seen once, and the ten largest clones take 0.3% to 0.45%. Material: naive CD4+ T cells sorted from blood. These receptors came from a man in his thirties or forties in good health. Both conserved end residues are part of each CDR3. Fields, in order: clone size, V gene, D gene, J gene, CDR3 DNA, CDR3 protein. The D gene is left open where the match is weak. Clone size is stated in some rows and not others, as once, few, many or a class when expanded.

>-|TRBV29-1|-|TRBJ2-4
TGCAGCGTTGCCGGGACACCTCTTCCTATAGCAAAAAACATTCAGTACTTC
CSVAGTPLPIAKNIQYF
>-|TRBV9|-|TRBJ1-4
TGTGCCAGCAGCGTAGGATGGGGTACGAGGGAAAAACTGTTTTTT
CASSVGWGTREKLFF
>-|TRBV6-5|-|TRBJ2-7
TGTGCCAGCAGTTACTCTTCGACATCGCGGGAGCAGTACTTC
CASSYSSTSREQYF
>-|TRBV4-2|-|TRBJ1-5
TGTGCCAGCAGCCAAGAGCGGGAATATCGTCAGCCCCAGCATTTT
CASSQEREYRQPQHF
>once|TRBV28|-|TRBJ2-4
TGTGCCAGCAGTTATCTCCGGGACGGTTTAGCCAAAAACATTCAGTACTTC
CASSYLRDGLAKNIQYF
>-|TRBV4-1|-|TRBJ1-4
TGCGCCAGCAGCCAAGAAGTAGCCCTCTTAGGGGAAAAACTGTTTTTT
CASSQEVALLGEKLFF
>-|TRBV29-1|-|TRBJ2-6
TGCAGCGTTGAAGATCCCTTCGGGGGTTCTGGGGCCAACGTCCTGACTTTC
CSVEDPFGGSGANVLTF
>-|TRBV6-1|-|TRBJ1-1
TGTGCCAGCAGTAGTAAATTGAACACTGAAGCTTTCTTT
CASSSKLNTEAFF
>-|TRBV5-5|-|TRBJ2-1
TGTGCCAGCAGCTTGGTTGGGGCCATGATTGAGCAGTTCTTC
CASSLVGAMIEQFF
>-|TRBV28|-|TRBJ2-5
TGTGCCAGCAGTTTATATGGGTCAGCTGAGACCCAGTACTTC
CASSLYGSAETQYF
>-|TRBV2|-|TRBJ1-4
TGTGCCAGCAGACGGGTTCCGGCAACTAATGAAAAACTGTTTTTT
CASRRVPATNEKLFF